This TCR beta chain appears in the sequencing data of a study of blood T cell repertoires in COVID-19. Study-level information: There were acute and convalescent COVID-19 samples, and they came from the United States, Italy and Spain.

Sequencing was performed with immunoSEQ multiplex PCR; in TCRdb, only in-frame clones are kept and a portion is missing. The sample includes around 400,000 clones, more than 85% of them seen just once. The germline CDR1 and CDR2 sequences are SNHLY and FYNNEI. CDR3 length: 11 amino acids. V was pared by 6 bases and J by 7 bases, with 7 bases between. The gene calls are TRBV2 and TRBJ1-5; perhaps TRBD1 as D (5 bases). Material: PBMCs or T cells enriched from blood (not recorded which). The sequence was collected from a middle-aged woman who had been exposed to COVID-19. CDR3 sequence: CASRQGQPQHF. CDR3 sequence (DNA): TGTGCCAGCAGGCAGGGCCAGCCCCAGCATTTT.